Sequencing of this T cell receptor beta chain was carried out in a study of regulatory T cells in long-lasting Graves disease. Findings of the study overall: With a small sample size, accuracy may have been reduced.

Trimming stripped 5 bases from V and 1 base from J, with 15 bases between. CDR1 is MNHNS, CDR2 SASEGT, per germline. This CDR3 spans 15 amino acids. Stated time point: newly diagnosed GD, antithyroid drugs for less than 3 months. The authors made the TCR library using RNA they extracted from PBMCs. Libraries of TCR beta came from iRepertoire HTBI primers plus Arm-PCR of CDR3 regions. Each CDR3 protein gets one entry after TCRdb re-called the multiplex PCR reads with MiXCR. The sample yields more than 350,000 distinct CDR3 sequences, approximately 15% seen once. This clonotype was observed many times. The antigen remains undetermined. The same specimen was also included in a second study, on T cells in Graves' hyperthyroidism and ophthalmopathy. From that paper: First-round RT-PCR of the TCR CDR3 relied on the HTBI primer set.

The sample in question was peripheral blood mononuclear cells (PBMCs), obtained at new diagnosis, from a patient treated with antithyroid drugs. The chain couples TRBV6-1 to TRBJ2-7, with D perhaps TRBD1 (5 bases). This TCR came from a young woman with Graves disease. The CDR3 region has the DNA TGTGCCAGCAGTACCAGGGATTATGGGTCCTACGAGCAGTACTTC. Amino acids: CASSTRDYGSYEQYF.